Below are 19 T cell receptor beta chains sequenced from a single sample in a study of CXCR3-negative and CXCR3-positive naive CD8 T cells. For these receptors, no antigen is known. TRB cDNA libraries were made by UMI-labeled 5' RACE. TCRdb reprocessed the 5' RACE reads, with one entry per CDR3 protein and no DNA. This specimen shows 130,000 to 150,000 distinct CDR3 sequences; the ten leading clones hold 0.25% to 0.3%. Whole-study results and caveats: TRB CDR3s of CXCR3-positive naive cells were more hydrophobic than those of CXCR3-negative naive cells.

The sequenced sample was naive CXCR3+ CD8+ T cells from blood. Described subset: CD45RO-CCR7+CD27+CD95- naive CD8+ T cells expressing CXCR3 (TNR3+). These receptors all stem from a human donor in good health. Some clones in this sample may be carry-over from other donors' samples.

V usage is TRBV20-1 and J usage is TRBJ2-1; TCRdb selects TRBD1, and the lack of DNA leaves this call unchecked. CDR3 size: 15 residues. The germline gives CDR1 DFQATT, CDR2 SNEGSKA (reference sequence). The CDR3 is CSARHSDPRGNEQFF.

CDR3: CASSYSNEQYF. The V gene is TRBV6-5, the J gene TRBJ2-7. The CDR3 length is 11 residues. The germline V gene encodes CDR1 MNHEY and CDR2 SVGAGI.

V gene TRBV2 combines with J gene TRBJ2-1; TCRdb proposes TRBD1, but this gene call is untestable without DNA. This CDR3 contains 14 residues. Germline V gene data show CDR1 as SNHLY and CDR2 as FYNNEI. This CDR3 reads CASVGQGAWDEQFF.

V gene TRBV7-3 combines with J gene TRBJ1-1; with no DNA, the TCRdb D assignment of TRBD1 cannot be verified. The CDR3 has 15 amino acids. Germline V lookup: CDR1 SGHTA, CDR2 FQGTGA. The CDR3 protein is CASSLGQGRFTEAFF.

This chain's CDR3 is CSVARTGALDEQFF. The chain recombines TRBV29-1 with TRBJ2-1; there is no DNA to check the TCRdb D call of TRBD1. The CDR3 length is 14 residues. The germline CDR1 and CDR2 sequences are SQVTM and ANQGSEA.

The chain employs TRBV6-5 and TRBJ2-1; the TCRdb call, TRBD2, lacks DNA for checking. The CDR3 is 14 amino acids. CDR1 is MNHEY, CDR2 SVGAGI, per germline. This chain's CDR3 is CASSYEQGRDEQFF.

The V gene is TRBV4-3, the J gene TRBJ2-7; TCRdb lists TRBD2, though no DNA is available to test this call. This CDR3 comprises 16 residues. Germline loops: CDR1 LGHNA, CDR2 YSLEER. The CDR3 is CASSQLLAGSHYEQYF.

The genes are TRBV15 and TRBJ2-4; TCRdb returns TRBD1, unconfirmable since there is no DNA. The germline V gene encodes CDR1 LNHNV and CDR2 YYDKDF (reference sequence). The CDR3 is 16 residues long. Here the CDR3 reads CATSRDKTGGFDIQYF.

This chain connects TRBV29-1 to TRBJ2-7; as DNA is missing, the TRBD2 call by TCRdb cannot be tested. CDR3 length equals 15 residues. CDR1 SQVTM and CDR2 ANQGSEA come from the germline V gene. CDR3 protein: CSGGLAGGPPYEQYF.

The rearrangement uses TRBV7-9 and TRBJ1-2; TCRdb's D call, TRBD1, is unchecked because there is no DNA. CDR3 size: 15 residues. The germline V gene encodes CDR1 SEHNR and CDR2 FQNEAQ (reference sequence). The CDR3 reads CASSQGDLLDYGYTF.

This chain joins TRBV18 and TRBJ2-1; the D call of TRBD1 rests on TCRdb alone, since no DNA is present to check it. Germline CDR1 and CDR2: KGHSH and LQKENI. The CDR3 covers 15 residues. CDR3 protein: CASSPRDTLGNEQFF.

The chain links TRBV12-5 to TRBJ1-2; lacking DNA, the TRBD1 call made by TCRdb goes unchecked. The CDR3 consists of 13 residues. The germline CDR1 and CDR2 sequences are LGHNT and FRNRAP. The CDR3 here is CASGVGGVLGYTF.

The rearrangement joins TRBV29-1 to TRBJ2-2. Germline-derived CDR1 and CDR2 are SQVTM and ANQGSEA. The CDR3 is 12 residues long. CDR3 region: CSVAVGTGELFF.

The chain combines TRBV19 with TRBJ2-1; no DNA is available, so the TRBD2 call from TCRdb remains unchecked. CDR3 length: 20 residues. CDR1 is LNHDA and CDR2 is SQIVND in the germline V gene (reference sequence). The CDR3 sequence is CASSIRGLAGGEGAYNEQFF.

V usage is TRBV7-9 and J usage is TRBJ2-7; with no DNA, the TCRdb D assignment of TRBD1 cannot be verified. The CDR3 consists of 16 residues. Germline CDR1 is SEHNR and CDR2 is FQNEAQ (reference sequence). CDR3 region: CASSPLTGTGAYEQYF. The full variable domain, in which reference TRBV7-9 and TRBJ2-7 provide the parts outside the CDR3, is DTGVSQNPRHKITKRGQNVTFRCDPISEHNRLYWYRQTLGQGPEFLTYFQNEAQLEKSRLLSDRFSAERPKGSFSTLEIQRTEQGDSAMYLCASSPLTGTGAYEQYFGPGTRLTVT.

The gene calls are TRBV5-1 and TRBJ1-1. The germline V gene has CDR1 SGHRS and CDR2 YFSETQ. The CDR3 totals 16 residues. CDR3 loop: CASSLATWDINTEAFF.

V is TRBV7-2 and J is TRBJ1-2; the D call of TRBD1 rests on TCRdb alone, since no DNA is present to check it. The CDR3 consists of 15 residues. Germline V gene data show CDR1 as SGHTA and CDR2 as FQGNSA. Here the CDR3 reads CASSLQGAPNYGYTF.

This chain connects TRBV10-3 to TRBJ2-7; TCRdb proposes TRBD2, but this gene call is untestable without DNA. CDR3 size: 15 residues. Germline CDR1 is ENHRY and CDR2 is SYGVKD. This CDR3 is CAISGGSGSLDEQYF.

The chain employs TRBV5-6 and TRBJ2-1; TCRdb returns TRBD1, unconfirmable since there is no DNA. Germline V lookup: CDR1 SGHDT, CDR2 YYEEEE. CDR3 length: 15 residues. The CDR3 protein is CASSFGTGVFNEQFF.